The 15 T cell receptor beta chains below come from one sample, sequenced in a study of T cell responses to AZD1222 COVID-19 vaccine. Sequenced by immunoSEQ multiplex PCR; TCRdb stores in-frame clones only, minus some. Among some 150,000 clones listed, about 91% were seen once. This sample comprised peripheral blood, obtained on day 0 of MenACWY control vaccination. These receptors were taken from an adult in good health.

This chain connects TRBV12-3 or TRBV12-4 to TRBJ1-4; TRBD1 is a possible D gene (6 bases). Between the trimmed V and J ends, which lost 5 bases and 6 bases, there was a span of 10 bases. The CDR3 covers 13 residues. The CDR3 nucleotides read TGTGCCAGCAGTCCACAGGGTTATGAAAAACTGTTTTTT. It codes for CASSPQGYEKLFF.

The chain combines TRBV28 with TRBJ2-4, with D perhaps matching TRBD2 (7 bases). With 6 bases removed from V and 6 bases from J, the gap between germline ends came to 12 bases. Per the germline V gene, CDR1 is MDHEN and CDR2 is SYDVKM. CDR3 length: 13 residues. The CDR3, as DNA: TGTGCCAGCAGCCGAGGGGGGGGAAACATTCAGTACTTC. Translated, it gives CASSRGGGNIQYF.

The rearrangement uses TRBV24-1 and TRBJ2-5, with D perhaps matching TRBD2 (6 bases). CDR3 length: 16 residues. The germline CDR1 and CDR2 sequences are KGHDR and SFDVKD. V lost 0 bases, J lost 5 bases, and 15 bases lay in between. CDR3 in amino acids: CATSDLRPGEMETQYF. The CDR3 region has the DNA TGTGCCACCAGTGATTTGCGACCGGGGGAGATGGAGACCCAGTACTTC.

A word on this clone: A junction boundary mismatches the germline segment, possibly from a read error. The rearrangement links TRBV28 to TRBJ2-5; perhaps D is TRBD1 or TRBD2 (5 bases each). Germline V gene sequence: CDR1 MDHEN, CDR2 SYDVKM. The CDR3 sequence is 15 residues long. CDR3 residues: CASSLFGALKETQYF. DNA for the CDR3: TGTGCCAGCAGCTTATTCGGGGCCTTAAAAGAGACCCAGTACTTC.

The CDR3 DNA sequence: TGTGCCTGGAGCCGAAGGGGACAGGGGAGGAGGTACGAGCAGTACTTC. This gives the protein CAWSRRGQGRRYEQYF. The chain recombines TRBV30 with TRBJ2-7; 10 bases fit TRBD1. After removal of 3 bases from V and 4 bases from J, the junction contained 12 bases not matched to a gene. Germline V gene data show CDR1 as GTSNPN and CDR2 as SVGIG (reference sequence). The CDR3 runs 16 residues.

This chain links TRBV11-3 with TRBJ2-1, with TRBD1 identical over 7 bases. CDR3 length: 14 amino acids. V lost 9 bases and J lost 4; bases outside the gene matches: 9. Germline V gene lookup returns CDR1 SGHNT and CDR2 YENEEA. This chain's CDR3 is CASLRGPNYNEQFF. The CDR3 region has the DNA TGTGCCAGTCTGAGGGGGCCGAATTACAATGAGCAGTTCTTC.

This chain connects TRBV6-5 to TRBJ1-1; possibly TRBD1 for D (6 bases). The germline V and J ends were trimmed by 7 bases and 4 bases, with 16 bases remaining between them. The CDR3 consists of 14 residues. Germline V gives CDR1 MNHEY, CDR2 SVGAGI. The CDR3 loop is CASTALTGPTEAFF. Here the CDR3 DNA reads TGTGCCAGCACCGCTCTTACAGGGCCCACTGAAGCTTTCTTT.

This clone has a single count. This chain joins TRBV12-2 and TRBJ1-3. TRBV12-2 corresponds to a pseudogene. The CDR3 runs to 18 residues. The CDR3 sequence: CASRLGGVIKLSGNTIYF. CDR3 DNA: TGTGCAAGTCGCTTAGGGGGGGTCATTAAGCTCTCTGGAAACACCATATATTTT.

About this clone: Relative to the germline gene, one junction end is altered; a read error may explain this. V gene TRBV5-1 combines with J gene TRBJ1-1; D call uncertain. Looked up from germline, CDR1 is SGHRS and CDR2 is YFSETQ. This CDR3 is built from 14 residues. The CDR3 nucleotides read TGCGCCAGCAGGTTGGCGGCACAAAACACTGAAGCTTTCTTT. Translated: CASRLAAQNTEAFF. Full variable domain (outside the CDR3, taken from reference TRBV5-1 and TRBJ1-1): KAGVTQTPRYLIKTRGQQVTLSCSPISGHRSVSWYQQTPGQGLQFLFEYFSETQRNKGNFPGRFSGRQFSNSRSEMNVSTLELGDSALYLCASRLAAQNTEAFFGQGTRLTVV.

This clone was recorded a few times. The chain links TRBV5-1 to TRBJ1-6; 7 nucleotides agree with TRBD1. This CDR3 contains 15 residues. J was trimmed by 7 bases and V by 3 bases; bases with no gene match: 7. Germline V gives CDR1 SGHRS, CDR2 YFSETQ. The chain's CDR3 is CASSWRDRGNSPLHF. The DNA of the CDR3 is TGCGCCAGCAGCTGGAGGGACAGAGGAAATTCACCCCTCCACTTT.

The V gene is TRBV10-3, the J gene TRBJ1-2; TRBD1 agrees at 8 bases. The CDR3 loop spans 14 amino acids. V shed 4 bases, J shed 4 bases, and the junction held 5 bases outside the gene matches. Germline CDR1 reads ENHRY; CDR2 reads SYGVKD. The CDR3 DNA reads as TGTGCCATCAGTGGGGGACAGGTAACCTATGGCTACACCTTC. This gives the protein CAISGGQVTYGYTF.

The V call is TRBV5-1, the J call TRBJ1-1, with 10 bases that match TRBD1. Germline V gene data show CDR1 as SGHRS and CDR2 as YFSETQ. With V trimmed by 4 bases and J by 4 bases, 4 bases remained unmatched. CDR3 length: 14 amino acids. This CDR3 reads CASSDRGPLTEAFF. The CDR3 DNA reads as TGCGCCAGCAGCGACAGGGGGCCTCTCACTGAAGCTTTCTTT.

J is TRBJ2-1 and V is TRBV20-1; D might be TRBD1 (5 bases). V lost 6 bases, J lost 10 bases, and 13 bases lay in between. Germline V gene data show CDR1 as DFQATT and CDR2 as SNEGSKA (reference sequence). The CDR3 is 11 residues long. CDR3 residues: CSAGPHREQFF. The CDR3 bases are TGCAGTGCAGGACCCCACAGGGAGCAGTTCTTC.

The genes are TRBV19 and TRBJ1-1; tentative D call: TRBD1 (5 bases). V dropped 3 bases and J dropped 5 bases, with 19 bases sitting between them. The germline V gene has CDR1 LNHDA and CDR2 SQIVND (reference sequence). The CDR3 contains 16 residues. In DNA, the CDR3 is TGTGCCAGTAGTATTTATGAAGGTCTTGGGGGGACTGAAGCTTTCTTT. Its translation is CASSIYEGLGGTEAFF.

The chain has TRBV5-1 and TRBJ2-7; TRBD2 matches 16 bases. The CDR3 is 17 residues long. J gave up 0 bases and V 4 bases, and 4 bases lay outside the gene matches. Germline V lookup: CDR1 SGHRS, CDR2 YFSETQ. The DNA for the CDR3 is TGCGCCAGCAGCCAGGGACTAGCGGGAGGGCCCTCCTACGAGCAGTACTTC. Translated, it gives CASSQGLAGGPSYEQYF.